This entry describes one TCR beta chain. There is no known antigen for this receptor. No much larger clone is present one base from it, and per-base qualities are unavailable. This sample was taken from a study of blood T cell repertoires in COVID-19 (dated by TCRdb to about 2020). A note on the overall study: Collaborator samples came from the United States, Italy and Spain and covered acute and convalescent phases of COVID-19. The prospective study material was composed of cDNA or gDNA derived from T cells, B-cell-depleted T cells, or PBMCs. The dataset comprised deeply sampled blood TCRbeta repertoires from subjects exposed to, actively infected with, or recovered from COVID-19. A freely available public database, intended as a resource for researchers studying the immune response to SARS-CoV-2, is where the repertoires were released. The samples were drawn from the first 160 participants of the ongoing ImmuneRACE study and from some 1,300 subjects provided by 6 global collaborators. Sample metadata almost always included a de-identified subject ID, COVID-19 status, age in years and sex. Where available, HLA class I and class II types were taken from metadata supplied by the sample provider and were not determined by assay-based typing. The research as a whole found: Clinical and demographic metadata were provided uncurated, with the amount varying by source and participant.

The immunoSEQ Assay, a bias-controlled multiplex PCR, was used to amplify TCRbeta CDR3 regions from genomic DNA. On the study's bioinformatics: Within the assay, amplification of reference gene primers was used to estimate how many nucleated cells each sample contained. To quantify the absolute abundance of each unique TCRbeta CDR3 rearrangement, sequence reads were collapsed and filtered. For each sample, productive Simpson clonality was calculated by taking the square root of Simpson's diversity index across productive rearrangements. Entries here come from immuneACCESS through TCRdb and include only in-frame sequences with V and J called. Some clones fail to appear in such tables; in the studies checked, an unresolved V gene covers under half of the shortfall, and the cause of the remainder is unknown. V and J calls and clone size are copied from that table; D and trimming were computed from the DNA. This sample holds about 16,000 clones; approximately 90% were observed only once. The top ten clones comprise about 12% of the sample.

V and J lose 3 bases and 2 bases, and a span of 11 bases separates them. The germline V gene (reference sequence) sets CDR1 to LNHDA and CDR2 to SQIVND. Its CDR3 holds 16 amino acids, cysteine through phenylalanine. The retained sequence is limited to the CDR3, 48 bases, with the frame set at the first base. Collaborating institutions collected whole blood in K2EDTA tubes following their own protocols. For TCRbeta analysis, collaborator samples were shipped as frozen whole blood, as isolated PBMCs, or as DNA extracted from either sample type. Here the chain combines TRBV19 and TRBJ2-6, and the D gene may be TRBD1, 5 bases matching. The clonotype comes from a human donor in a cohort sampled during active COVID-19. The sample was peripheral blood. The CDR3 reads CASSIQGKAGANVLTF. The DNA reads TGTGCCAGTAGTATCCAGGGCAAAGCTGGGGCCAACGTCCTGACTTTC.